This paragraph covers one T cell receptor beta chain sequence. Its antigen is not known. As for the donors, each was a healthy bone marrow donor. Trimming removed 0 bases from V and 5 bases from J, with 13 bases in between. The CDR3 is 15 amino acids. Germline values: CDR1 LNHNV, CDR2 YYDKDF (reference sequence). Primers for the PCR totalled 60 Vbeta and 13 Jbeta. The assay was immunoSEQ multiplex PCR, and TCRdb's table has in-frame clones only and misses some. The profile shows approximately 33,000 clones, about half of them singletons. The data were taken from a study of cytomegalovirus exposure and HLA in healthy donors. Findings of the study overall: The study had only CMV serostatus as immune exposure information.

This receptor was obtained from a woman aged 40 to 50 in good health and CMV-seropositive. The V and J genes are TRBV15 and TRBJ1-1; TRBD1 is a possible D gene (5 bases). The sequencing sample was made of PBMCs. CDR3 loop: CATSRDRQGGTEAFF. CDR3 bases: TGTGCCACCAGCAGAGATAGGCAGGGAGGGACTGAAGCTTTCTTT.